These 14 T cell receptor beta chains share one sample of origin, sequenced in a study of blood T cells in healthy people across ages. A second PCR, run for about 7 to 12 cycles, used a sample-barcoded 5' primer plus a J-beta primer mix. One entry per CDR3 protein, called by TCRdb with MiXCR from the 5' RACE reads. The data contain under 2,000,000 distinct CDR3 sequences, about 50% of them singletons. The sample consisted of blood. These receptors all stem from a woman in her thirties or forties in good health.

A few counts support this clonotype. Here the CDR3 DNA reads TGTGCCAGCAGTACCGGGACTAGCGGGAGGGATGAGCAGTTCTTC. This codes for CASSTGTSGRDEQFF. V gene TRBV6-1 combines with J gene TRBJ2-1; TRBD2 matches at 16 bases. Germline values: CDR1 MNHNS, CDR2 SASEGT. The V and J ends lost 5 bases and 8 bases, in that order; junction bases with no gene match: 3. The CDR3 sequence is 15 residues long.

The V call is TRBV25-1, the J call TRBJ2-7, with D possibly being TRBD2 (5 bases). The germline gives CDR1 MGHDK, CDR2 SYGVNS. Trimming removed 3 bases at V and 3 bases at J, with 12 bases between. The length of the CDR3 is 14 residues. CDR3 sequence reads: CASSDGVGIYEQYF. CDR3 DNA: TGTGCCAGCAGTGACGGGGTTGGGATCTACGAGCAGTACTTC.

This clonotype was counted only a few times. The chain couples TRBV4-2 to TRBJ2-7; 7 bases fit TRBD1. V gave up 0 bases and J gave up 3 bases; unmatched junction bases: 5. The CDR3 consists of 15 residues. Germline assignment: CDR1 LGHNA and CDR2 YNFKEQ. The CDR3 reads CASSQEGGQLYEQYF. The CDR3 nucleotides read TGTGCCAGCAGCCAAGAAGGGGGACAGCTCTACGAGCAGTACTTC.

The rearrangement uses TRBV4-2 and TRBJ1-2, with TRBD1 matching 7 bases. After removal of 4 bases from V and 8 bases from J, the junction contained 13 bases not matched to a gene. This CDR3 contains 15 residues. Germline V gives CDR1 LGHNA, CDR2 YNFKEQ. CDR3 region: CASSPGGQGDWGYTF. For the CDR3, the DNA is TGTGCCAGCAGCCCAGGGGGGCAGGGGGACTGGGGCTACACCTTC.

This rearrangement joins TRBV28 to TRBJ2-3; 7 bases line up with TRBD2. V was pared by 6 bases and J by 0 bases, with 9 bases of the junction left unmatched. The germline V gene has CDR1 MDHEN and CDR2 SYDVKM. The CDR3 covers 16 residues. In nucleotides, the CDR3 is TGTGCCAGCAGCCCTGGGGCGGGGGTTAGCACAGATACGCAGTATTTT. Translating it yields CASSPGAGVSTDTQYF.

For this clonotype: This sequence may be a read error, since a much larger clone differs from it by one base. The J gene is TRBJ2-3, the V gene TRBV24-1, with D maybe TRBD1 (6 bases). Germline V gives CDR1 KGHDR, CDR2 SFDVKD. This CDR3 contains 17 residues. This chain's CDR3 is CATSGTTRTASTDAQYF. CDR3 sequence (DNA): TGTGCCACCAGTGGAACGACCAGGACAGCTAGCACAGATGCGCAGTATTTT.

This clonotype showed up just a few times. V gene TRBV2 combines with J gene TRBJ1-2; D is possibly TRBD1 (6 bases). Trimming cost V 5 bases and J 6 bases, with 16 bases left between them. The CDR3 covers 14 residues. Germline V gene lookup returns CDR1 SNHLY and CDR2 FYNNEI. This chain's CDR3 is CASSFGGASDGYTF. As DNA, the CDR3 is TGTGCCAGCAGTTTTGGGGGCGCGTCCGATGGCTACACCTTC.

There are a few counts of this clonotype. The CDR3 loop reads CASSPADRARAKNIQYF. CDR3 DNA sequence: TGTGCCAGCAGCCCCGCCGACAGAGCTAGGGCCAAAAACATTCAGTACTTC. The chain couples TRBV7-2 to TRBJ2-4; D is possibly TRBD1 (5 bases). The germline V gene has CDR1 SGHTA and CDR2 FQGNSA. Trimming stripped 5 bases from V and 1 base from J, with 18 bases between. The CDR3 has 17 residues. Combining the CDR3 with reference TRBV7-2 and TRBJ2-4 gives the whole variable domain GAGVSQSPSNKVTEKGKDVELRCDPISGHTALYWYRQSLGQGLEFLIYFQGNSAPDKSGLPSDRFSAERTGGSVSTLTIQRTQQEDSAVYLCASSPADRARAKNIQYFGAGTRLSVL.

In nucleotides, the CDR3 is TGCGCCAGCAGCTCGGCTCGACAAAGCACAGATACGCAGTATTTT. Translating it yields CASSSARQSTDTQYF. The chain joins TRBV5-1 to TRBJ2-3; no definite D call. Deletions cut 3 bases from V and 0 bases from J, with 11 bases between. The CDR3 length is 15 residues. Per the germline V gene, CDR1 is SGHRS and CDR2 is YFSETQ.

This clonotype occurred once. The rearrangement uses TRBV6-1 and TRBJ2-6; no reliable D call. V shed 2 bases and J shed 5 bases, with 13 bases lying between them. Germline V lookup: CDR1 MNHNS, CDR2 SASEGT. The CDR3 runs 16 residues. As DNA, the CDR3 is TGTGCCAGCAGTGAAACAGTTTATAGCTGGGCCAACGTCCTGACTTTC. Translation gives CASSETVYSWANVLTF.

This clonotype came up many times. The chain employs TRBV20-1 and TRBJ2-3; 9 nucleotides align to TRBD1. Germline CDR1 and CDR2: DFQATT and SNEGSKA (reference sequence). The CDR3 sequence is 13 residues long. With 5 bases clipped from V and 6 bases from J, the junction kept 6 bases outside the gene matches. The CDR3 sequence is CSARGQGQDTQYF. DNA for the CDR3: TGCAGTGCTCGAGGACAGGGGCAGGATACGCAGTATTTT.

This clonotype has a handful of counts. This rearrangement joins TRBV6-2 or TRBV6-3 to TRBJ2-3; D is possibly TRBD2 (5 bases). CDR1 is MNHEY, CDR2 SVGEGT, per germline. V lost 2 bases to trimming and J lost 0 bases, with 21 bases between them. The CDR3 is 19 amino acids. DNA for the CDR3: TGTGCCAGCAGTTACCGGTCGAGCGGAGATATCTCTAGCACAGATACGCAGTATTTT. It yields the protein CASSYRSSGDISSTDTQYF.

This sequence joins TRBV28 and TRBJ2-7; 9 bases are shared with TRBD1. This CDR3 has 16 amino acids. V lost 8 bases to trimming and J lost 0 bases; unmatched junction nucleotides: 11. Germline lookup yields CDR1 MDHEN and CDR2 SYDVKM. CDR3 bases: TGTGCCAGCGCGATCCCGGGACAGGGTGACTCCTACGAGCAGTACTTC. Its translation is CASAIPGQGDSYEQYF.

The gene calls are TRBV12-5 and TRBJ2-1, with 8 bases fitting TRBD2. Unmatched junction bases numbered 10, after V lost 2 bases and J lost 1 base. The V gene's germline CDR1 is LGHNT and CDR2 FRNRAP. The CDR3 has 18 residues. This chain's CDR3 is CASGLYTRGVLSYNEQFF. CDR3 coding DNA: TGTGCTAGTGGTTTGTATACGCGGGGGGTACTTTCCTACAATGAGCAGTTCTTC.